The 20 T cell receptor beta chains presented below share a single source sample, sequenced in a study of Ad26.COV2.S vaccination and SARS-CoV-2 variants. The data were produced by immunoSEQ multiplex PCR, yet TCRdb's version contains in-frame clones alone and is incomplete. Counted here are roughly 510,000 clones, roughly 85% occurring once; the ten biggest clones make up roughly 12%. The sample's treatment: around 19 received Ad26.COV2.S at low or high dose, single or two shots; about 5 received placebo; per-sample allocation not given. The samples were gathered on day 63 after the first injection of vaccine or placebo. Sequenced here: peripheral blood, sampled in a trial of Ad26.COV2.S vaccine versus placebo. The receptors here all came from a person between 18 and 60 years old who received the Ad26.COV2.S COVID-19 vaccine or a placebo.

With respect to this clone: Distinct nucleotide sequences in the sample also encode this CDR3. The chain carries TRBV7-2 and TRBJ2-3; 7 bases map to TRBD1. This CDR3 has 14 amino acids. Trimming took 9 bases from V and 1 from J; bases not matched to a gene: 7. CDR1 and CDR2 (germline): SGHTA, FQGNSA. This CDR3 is CASSLTGGTDTQYF. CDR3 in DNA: TGTGCCAGTAGCCTAACAGGGGGCACAGATACGCAGTATTTT.

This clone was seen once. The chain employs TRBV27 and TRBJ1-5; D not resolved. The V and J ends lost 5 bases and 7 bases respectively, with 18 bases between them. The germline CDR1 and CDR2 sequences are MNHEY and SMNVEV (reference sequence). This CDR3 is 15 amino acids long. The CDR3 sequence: CASSPRFNYKQPQHF. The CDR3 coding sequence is TGTGCCAGCAGTCCCCGTTTTAATTATAAGCAGCCCCAGCATTTT.

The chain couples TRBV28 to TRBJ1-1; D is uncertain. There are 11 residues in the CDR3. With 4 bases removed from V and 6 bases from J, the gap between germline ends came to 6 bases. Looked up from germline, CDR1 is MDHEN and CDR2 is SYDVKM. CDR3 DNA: TGTGCCAGCAGTTACAAAGCTGAAGCTTTCTTT. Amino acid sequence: CASSYKAEAFF. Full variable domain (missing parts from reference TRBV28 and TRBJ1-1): DVKVTQSSRYLVKRTGEKVFLECVQDMDHENMFWYRQDPGLGLRLIYFSYDVKMKEKGDIPEGYSVSREKKERFSLILESASTNQTSMYLCASSYKAEAFFGQGTRLTVV.

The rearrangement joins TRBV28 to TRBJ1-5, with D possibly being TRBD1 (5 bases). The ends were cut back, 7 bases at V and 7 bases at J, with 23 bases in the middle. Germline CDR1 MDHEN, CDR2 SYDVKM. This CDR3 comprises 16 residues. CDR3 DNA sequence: TGTGCCAGCACCGCAGGGCTAGGGGCCGCGGGGCAGCCCCAGCATTTT. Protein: CASTAGLGAAGQPQHF.

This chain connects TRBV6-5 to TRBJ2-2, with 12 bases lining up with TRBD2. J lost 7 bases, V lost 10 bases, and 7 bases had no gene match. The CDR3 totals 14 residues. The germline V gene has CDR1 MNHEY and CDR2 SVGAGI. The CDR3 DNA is TGTGCCACCCGACTAGCGGGAGAGGGCGGGGAGCTGTTTTTT. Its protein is CATRLAGEGGELFF.

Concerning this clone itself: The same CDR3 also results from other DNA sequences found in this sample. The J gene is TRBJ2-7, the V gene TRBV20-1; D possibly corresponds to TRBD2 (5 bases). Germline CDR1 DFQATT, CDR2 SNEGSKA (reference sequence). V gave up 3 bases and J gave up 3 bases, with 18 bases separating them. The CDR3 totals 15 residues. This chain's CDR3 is CSASPPRAGGYEQYF. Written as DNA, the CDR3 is TGCAGTGCTAGTCCCCCGAGGGCCGGAGGCTACGAGCAGTACTTC.

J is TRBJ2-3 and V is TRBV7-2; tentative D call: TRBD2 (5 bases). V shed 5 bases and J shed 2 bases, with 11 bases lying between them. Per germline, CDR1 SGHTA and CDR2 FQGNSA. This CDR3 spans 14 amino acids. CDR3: CASSQRLLTDTQYF. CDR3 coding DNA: TGTGCCAGCAGCCAGCGGCTACTCACAGATACGCAGTATTTT.

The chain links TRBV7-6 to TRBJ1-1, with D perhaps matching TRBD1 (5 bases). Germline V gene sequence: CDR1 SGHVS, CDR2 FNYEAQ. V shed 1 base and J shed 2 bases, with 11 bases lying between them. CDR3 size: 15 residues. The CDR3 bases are TGTGCCAGCAGCTTAGGGTCGGGGCTTAACACTGAAGCTTTCTTT. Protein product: CASSLGSGLNTEAFF. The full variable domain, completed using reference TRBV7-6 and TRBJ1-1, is GAGVSQSPRYKVTKRGQDVALRCDPISGHVSLYWYRQALGQGPEFLTYFNYEAQQDKSGLPNDRFSAERPEGSISTLTIQRTEQRDSAMYRCASSLGSGLNTEAFFGQGTRLTVV.

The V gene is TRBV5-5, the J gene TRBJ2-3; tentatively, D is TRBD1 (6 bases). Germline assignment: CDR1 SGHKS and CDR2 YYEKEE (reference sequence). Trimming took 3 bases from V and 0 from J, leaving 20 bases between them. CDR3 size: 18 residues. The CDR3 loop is CASSYGTHVDPSTDTQYF. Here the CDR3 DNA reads TGTGCCAGCAGCTACGGGACACATGTTGATCCTAGCACAGATACGCAGTATTTT.

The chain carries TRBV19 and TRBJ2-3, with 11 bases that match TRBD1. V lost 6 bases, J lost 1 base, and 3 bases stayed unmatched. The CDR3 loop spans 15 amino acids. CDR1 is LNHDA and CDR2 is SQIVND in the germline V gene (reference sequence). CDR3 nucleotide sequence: TGTGCCAGTAGACGGGACAGGGGGGGCACAGATACGCAGTATTTT. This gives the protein CASRRDRGGTDTQYF.

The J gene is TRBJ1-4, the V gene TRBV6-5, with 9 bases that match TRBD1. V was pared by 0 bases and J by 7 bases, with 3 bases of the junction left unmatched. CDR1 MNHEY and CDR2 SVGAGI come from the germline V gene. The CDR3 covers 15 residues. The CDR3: CASSYSGQGSEKLFF. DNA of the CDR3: TGTGCCAGCAGTTACTCGGGACAGGGTTCTGAAAAACTGTTTTTT.

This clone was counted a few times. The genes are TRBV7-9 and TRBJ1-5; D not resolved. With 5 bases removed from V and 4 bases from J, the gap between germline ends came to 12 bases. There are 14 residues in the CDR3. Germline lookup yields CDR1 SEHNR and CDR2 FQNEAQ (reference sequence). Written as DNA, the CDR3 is TGTGCCAGCAGCCGCGACGGGATAAATCAGCCCCAGCATTTT. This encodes CASSRDGINQPQHF.

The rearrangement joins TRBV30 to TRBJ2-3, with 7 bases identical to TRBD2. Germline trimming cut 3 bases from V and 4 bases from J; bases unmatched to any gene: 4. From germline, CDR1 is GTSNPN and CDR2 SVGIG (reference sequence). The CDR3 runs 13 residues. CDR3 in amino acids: CAWSVAGPDTQYF. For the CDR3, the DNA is TGTGCCTGGAGCGTAGCGGGTCCAGATACGCAGTATTTT.

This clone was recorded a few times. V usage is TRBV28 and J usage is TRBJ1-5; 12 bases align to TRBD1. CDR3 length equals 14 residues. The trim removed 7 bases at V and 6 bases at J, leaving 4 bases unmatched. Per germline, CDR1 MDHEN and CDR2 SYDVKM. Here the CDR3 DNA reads TGTGCCAGCATGGGACAGGGGGCGACTCAGCCCCAGCATTTT. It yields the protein CASMGQGATQPQHF.

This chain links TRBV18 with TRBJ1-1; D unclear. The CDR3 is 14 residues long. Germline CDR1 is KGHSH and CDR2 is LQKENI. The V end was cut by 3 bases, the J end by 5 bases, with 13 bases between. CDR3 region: CASSPQPVTTEAFF. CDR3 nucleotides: TGTGCCAGCTCACCCCAACCTGTCACAACTGAAGCTTTCTTT.

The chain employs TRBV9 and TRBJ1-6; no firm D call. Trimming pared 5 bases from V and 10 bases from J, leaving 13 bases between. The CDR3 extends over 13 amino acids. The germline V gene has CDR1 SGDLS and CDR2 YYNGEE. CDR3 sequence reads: CASRAVDASPLHF. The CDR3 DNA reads TGTGCCAGCAGGGCAGTGGATGCCTCACCCCTCCACTTT.

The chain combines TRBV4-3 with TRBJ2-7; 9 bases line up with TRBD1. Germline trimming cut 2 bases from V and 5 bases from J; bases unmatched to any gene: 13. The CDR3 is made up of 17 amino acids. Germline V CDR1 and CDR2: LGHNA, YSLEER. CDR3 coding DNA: TGCGCCAGCAGCCAATCACACACCGGGACAGGGTCCAACGAGCAGTACTTC. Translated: CASSQSHTGTGSNEQYF.

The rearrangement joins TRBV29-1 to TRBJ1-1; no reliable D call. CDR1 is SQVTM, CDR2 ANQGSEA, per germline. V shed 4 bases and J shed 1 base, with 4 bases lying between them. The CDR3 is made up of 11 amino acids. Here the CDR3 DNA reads TGCAGCGTTGTGAAGAACACTGAAGCTTTCTTT. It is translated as CSVVKNTEAFF.

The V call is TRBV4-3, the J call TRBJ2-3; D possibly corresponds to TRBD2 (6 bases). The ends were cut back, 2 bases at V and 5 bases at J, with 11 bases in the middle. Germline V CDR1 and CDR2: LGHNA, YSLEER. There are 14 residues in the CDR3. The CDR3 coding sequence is TGCGCCAGCAGCCAAAGGACGGGGGTAGATACGCAGTATTTT. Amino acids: CASSQRTGVDTQYF.

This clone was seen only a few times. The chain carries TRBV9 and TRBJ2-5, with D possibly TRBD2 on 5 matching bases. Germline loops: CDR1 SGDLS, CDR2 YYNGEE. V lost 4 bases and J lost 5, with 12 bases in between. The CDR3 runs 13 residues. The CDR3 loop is CASSPGLFETQYF. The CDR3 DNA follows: TGTGCCAGCAGCCCCGGACTGTTCGAGACCCAGTACTTC. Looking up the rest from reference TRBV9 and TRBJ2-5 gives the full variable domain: DSGVTQTPKHLITATGQRVTLRCSPRSGDLSVYWYQQSLDQGLQFLIQYYNGEERAKGNILERFSAQQFPDLHSELNLSSLELGDSALYFCASSPGLFETQYFGPGTRLLVL.